The present entry profiles one T cell receptor beta chain with its context. The data were produced by immunoSEQ multiplex PCR, yet TCRdb's version contains in-frame clones alone and is incomplete. The table has under 70,000 clones, about nine tenths seen once. This CDR3 contains 16 residues. V gave up 5 bases and J gave up 3 bases; unmatched junction bases: 8. Per the germline V gene, CDR1 is SGHAT and CDR2 is FQNNGV. The sample is drawn from a study of T cell changes during pregnancy in multiple sclerosis. This rearrangement joins TRBV11-2 to TRBJ1-4; 8 bases are shared with TRBD1. This specimen consisted of CD4+ T cells from peripheral blood mononuclear cells, obtained in the first trimester of pregnancy. This clonotype originated in a female donor with multiple sclerosis, enrolled in a pregnancy study. The CDR3 is CASSQDRVVANEKLFF. As DNA, the CDR3 is TGTGCCAGCAGCCAGGACAGGGTGGTGGCTAATGAAAAACTGTTTTTT.